A selection of T cell receptor beta chains follows, all from one sample in a study of shared clonotypes between healthy human individuals. The protocol was immunoSEQ multiplex PCR, while the TCRdb copy is restricted to in-frame clones and leaves out a portion. The table records approximately 2.4 million clones, roughly 95% of them present only once. Sequenced input: naive CD4+ T cells sorted from blood. All receptors derive from a man in his late teens or twenties in good health. Each CDR3 is given with its conserved first and last residue. The D gene is left open where the match is weak. Part of the rows lack a size; the others show once, few, many or a class for expanded clones.

-	-	TRBV5-1	TRBJ1-5	TGCGCCAGCAGCTTGGAGGCAGGGAGCAATCAGCCCCAGCATTTT	CASSLEAGSNQPQHF
few	-	TRBV2	TRBJ1-5	TGTGCCAGCAGTGGGCATTATCAGCCCCAGCATTTT	CASSGHYQPQHF
-	-	TRBV28	TRBJ1-2	TGTGCCAGCAGTCCGGACGGAATCTATGGCTACACCTTC	CASSPDGIYGYTF
-	TRBD2	TRBV5-7	TRBJ2-1	TGTGCCAGCAGCTTGCTGGGTGGTAGCGGGGGTAACAATGAGCAGTTCTTC	CASSLLGGSGGNNEQFF
-	-	TRBV14	TRBJ1-1	TGTGCCAGCAGCCTTACAGAGAACACTGAAGCTTTCTTT	CASSLTENTEAFF
-	-	TRBV5-5	TRBJ2-5	TGTGCCAGCAGCTTGGTATGGCTGGCACAAGAGACCCAGTACTTC	CASSLVWLAQETQYF
-	-	TRBV27	TRBJ1-6	TGTGCCAGCAGTCTGAAAGAAGGGTATTCACCCCTCCACTTT	CASSLKEGYSPLHF
-	-	TRBV13	TRBJ2-3	TGTGCCAGCAGCTTAGGCGGGGGAAGCACAGATACGCAGTATTTT	CASSLGGGSTDTQYF
-	-	TRBV19	TRBJ1-4	TGTGCCAGTAGTATCGGGGGCCTAAGCGAAAAACTGTTTTTT	CASSIGGLSEKLFF
once	TRBD1	TRBV19	TRBJ1-1	TGTGCCAGTAGTTTCTTGGGACAGGGGGCGGTGGACACTGAAGCTTTCTTT	CASSFLGQGAVDTEAFF
-	-	TRBV10-2	TRBJ1-3	TGCGCCAGCAGTAAAGGTGGGAGCTCTGGAAACACCATATATTTT	CASSKGGSSGNTIYF
-	TRBD1	TRBV7-2	TRBJ2-7	TGTGCCAGCAGAGCACAGGGGGGTAGCTCCTACGAGCAGTACTTC	CASRAQGGSSYEQYF